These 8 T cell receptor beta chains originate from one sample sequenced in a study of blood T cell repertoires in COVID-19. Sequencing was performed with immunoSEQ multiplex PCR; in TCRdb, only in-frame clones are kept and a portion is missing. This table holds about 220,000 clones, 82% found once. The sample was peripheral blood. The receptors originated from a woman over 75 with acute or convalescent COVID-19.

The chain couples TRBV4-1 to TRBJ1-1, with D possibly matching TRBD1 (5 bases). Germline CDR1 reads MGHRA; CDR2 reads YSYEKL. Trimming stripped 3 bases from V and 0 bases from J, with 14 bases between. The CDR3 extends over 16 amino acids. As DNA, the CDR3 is TGCGCCAGCAGCCAGGACACCGCGGGGATGAACACTGAAGCTTTCTTT. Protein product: CASSQDTAGMNTEAFF.

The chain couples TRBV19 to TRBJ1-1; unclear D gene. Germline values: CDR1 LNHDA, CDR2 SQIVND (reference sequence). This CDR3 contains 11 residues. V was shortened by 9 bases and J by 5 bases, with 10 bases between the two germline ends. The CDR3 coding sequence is TGTGCCAGCCCGGGAGAGACTGAAGCTTTCTTT. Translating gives CASPGETEAFF.

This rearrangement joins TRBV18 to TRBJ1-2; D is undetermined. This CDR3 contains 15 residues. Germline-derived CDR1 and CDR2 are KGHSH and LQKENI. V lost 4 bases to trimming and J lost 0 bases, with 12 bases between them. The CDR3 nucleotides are TGTGCCAGCTCACTGACCCAGCTAGCTAACTATGGCTACACCTTC. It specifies CASSLTQLANYGYTF.

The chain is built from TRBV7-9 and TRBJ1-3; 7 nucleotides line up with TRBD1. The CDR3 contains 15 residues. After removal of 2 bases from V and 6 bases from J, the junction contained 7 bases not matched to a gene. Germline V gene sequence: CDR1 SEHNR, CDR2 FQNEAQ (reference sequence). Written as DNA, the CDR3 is TGTGCCAGCAGCTTAAACAGGGGCAGGGAAAACACCATATATTTT. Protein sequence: CASSLNRGRENTIYF. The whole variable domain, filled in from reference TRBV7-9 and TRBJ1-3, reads DTGVSQNPRHKITKRGQNVTFRCDPISEHNRLYWYRQTLGQGPEFLTYFQNEAQLEKSRLLSDRFSAERPKGSFSTLEIQRTEQGDSAMYLCASSLNRGRENTIYFGEGSWLTVV.

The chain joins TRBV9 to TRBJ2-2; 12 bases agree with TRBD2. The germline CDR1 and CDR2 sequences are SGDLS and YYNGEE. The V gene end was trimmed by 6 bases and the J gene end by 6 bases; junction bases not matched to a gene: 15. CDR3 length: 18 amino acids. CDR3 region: CASTSVPSGGAIAGELFF. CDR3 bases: TGTGCCAGCACCTCCGTCCCTAGCGGGGGGGCGATCGCCGGGGAGCTGTTTTTT.

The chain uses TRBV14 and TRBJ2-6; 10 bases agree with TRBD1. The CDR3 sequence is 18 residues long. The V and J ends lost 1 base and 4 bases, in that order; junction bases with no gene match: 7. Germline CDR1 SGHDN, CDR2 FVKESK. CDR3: CASSQVRQGAKGANVLTF. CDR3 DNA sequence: TGTGCCAGCAGCCAAGTGAGACAGGGGGCAAAAGGGGCCAACGTCCTGACTTTC.

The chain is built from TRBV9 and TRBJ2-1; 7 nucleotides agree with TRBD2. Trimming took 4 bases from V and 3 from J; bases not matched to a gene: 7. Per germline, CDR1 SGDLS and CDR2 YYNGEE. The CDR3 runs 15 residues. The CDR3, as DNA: TGTGCCAGCAGCTCCAACGGGGACTACTACAATGAGCAGTTCTTC. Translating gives CASSSNGDYYNEQFF. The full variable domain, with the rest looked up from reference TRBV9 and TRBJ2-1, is DSGVTQTPKHLITATGQRVTLRCSPRSGDLSVYWYQQSLDQGLQFLIQYYNGEERAKGNILERFSAQQFPDLHSELNLSSLELGDSALYFCASSSNGDYYNEQFFGPGTRLTVL.

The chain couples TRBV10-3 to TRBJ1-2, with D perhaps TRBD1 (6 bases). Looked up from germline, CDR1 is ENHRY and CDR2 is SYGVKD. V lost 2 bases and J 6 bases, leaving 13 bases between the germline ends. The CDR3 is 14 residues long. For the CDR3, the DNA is TGTGCCATCAGTGAGATTATGACAGGAAATGGCTACACCTTC. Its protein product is CAISEIMTGNGYTF.